These 30 T cell receptor beta chains share one sample of origin, sequenced in a study of cytomegalovirus exposure and HLA in healthy donors. Primers included in the PCR were 60 Vbeta and 13 Jbeta primers. TCRdb keeps only in-frame clones here, not all; method: immunoSEQ multiplex PCR. Of 80,000 to 100,000 clones listed, more than 65% are singletons. The sequenced sample was PBMCs. All receptors come from a young woman in good health and CMV-seropositive.

The chain has TRBV7-2 and TRBJ2-7; 11 bases are shared with TRBD2. Trimming at V came to 5 bases and at J to 2 bases, leaving 8 bases not matched to a gene. Germline loops: CDR1 SGHTA, CDR2 FQGNSA. The CDR3 has 16 residues. The CDR3 reads CASSRTGTSGTYEQYF. The CDR3 coding sequence is TGTGCCAGCAGCCGGACCGGGACTAGCGGTACCTACGAGCAGTACTTC.

DNA for the CDR3: TGTGCCAGCAGCCCACCCCTCAAGCGGGATGGTGGGTGGGATACGCAGTATTTT. Its protein is CASSPPLKRDGGWDTQYF. This chain joins TRBV7-6 and TRBJ2-3; 7 bases are shared with TRBD2. This CDR3 is built from 18 residues. In germline, CDR1 is SGHVS, CDR2 FNYEAQ. J lost 6 bases, V lost 5 bases, and 20 bases had no gene match.

The chain joins TRBV5-6 to TRBJ1-4; D is possibly TRBD1 (5 bases). The germline gives CDR1 SGHDT, CDR2 YYEEEE. This CDR3 has 17 amino acids. Deletions cut 4 bases from V and 8 bases from J, with 24 bases between. CDR3 protein: CASSMDRGLAGVEKLFF. CDR3 DNA: TGTGCCAGCAGCATGGATAGGGGACTAGCGGGAGTAGAAAAACTGTTTTTT.

The V and J genes are TRBV6-6 and TRBJ2-3, with a possible D match to TRBD2 (5 bases). V was clipped by 6 bases and J by 3 bases, with 10 bases between them. The CDR3 spans 13 residues. From germline, CDR1 is MNHNY and CDR2 SVGAGI (reference sequence). This chain's CDR3 is CASRTRGTDTQYF. The CDR3 DNA reads TGTGCCAGCAGGACCCGGGGTACAGATACGCAGTATTTT.

The chain employs TRBV7-6 and TRBJ2-1; D gene uncertain. CDR3 size: 14 residues. CDR1 is SGHVS, CDR2 FNYEAQ, per germline. Trimming stripped 5 bases from V and 2 bases from J, with 10 bases between. In DNA form, the CDR3 reads TGTGCCAGCAGCCTGCTTACAACCTACAATGAGCAGTTCTTC. Amino acid sequence: CASSLLTTYNEQFF.

The chain couples TRBV5-1 to TRBJ1-2; D is unresolved. Germline CDR1 and CDR2: SGHRS and YFSETQ. This CDR3 spans 11 amino acids. Trimming shortened V by 5 bases and J by 8 bases, and 10 bases separated the two germline ends. CDR3 protein: CASSDLGGYTF. For the CDR3, the DNA is TGCGCCAGCAGTGACCTCGGGGGCTACACCTTC.

This rearrangement joins TRBV18 to TRBJ1-1; D gene ambiguous. The CDR3 is made up of 15 amino acids. The V gene lost 2 bases and the J gene lost 6 bases, with 16 bases spanning the gap. Germline CDR1 KGHSH, CDR2 LQKENI. As DNA, the CDR3 is TGTGCCAGCTCACCAGAGAGTTCGCGAGGGTCTGAAGCTTTCTTT. The encoded protein is CASSPESSRGSEAFF.

This chain joins TRBV7-3 and TRBJ1-5, with a tentative D call TRBD1 (6 bases). Germline values: CDR1 SGHTA, CDR2 FQGTGA. The CDR3 runs 13 residues. Trimming removed 2 bases at V and 7 bases at J, with 9 bases between. CDR3 bases: TGTGCCAGCAGCTTAGAAGGGGGACAGCCCCAGCATTTT. Translating it yields CASSLEGGQPQHF. Supplemented by reference TRBV7-3 and TRBJ1-5, the full variable domain reads GAGVSQTPSNKVTEKGKYVELRCDPISGHTALYWYRQSLGQGPEFLIYFQGTGAADDSGLPNDRFFAVRPEGSVSTLKIQRTERGDSAVYLCASSLEGGQPQHFGDGTRLSIL.

The J gene is TRBJ2-2, the V gene TRBV5-6; D may be TRBD2 (7 bases). Germline V gene lookup returns CDR1 SGHDT and CDR2 YYEEEE. Trimming left V 4 bases short and J 7 bases short, with 17 bases between. The CDR3 is made up of 15 amino acids. The CDR3 nucleotides are TGTGCCAGCAGCCCCGCCGGCGGGGGCCTCGGGGAGCTGTTTTTT. Translation gives CASSPAGGGLGELFF.

J is TRBJ2-1 and V is TRBV7-3, with 12 bases that match TRBD2. CDR1 and CDR2 (germline): SGHTA, FQGTGA. The CDR3 covers 18 residues. V dropped 2 bases and J dropped 2; count of bases not matched to a gene: 7. Here the CDR3 reads CASSLSGTSGWAYNEQFF. The CDR3 coding sequence is TGTGCCAGCAGCTTATCGGGGACTAGCGGGTGGGCCTACAATGAGCAGTTCTTC.

CDR3 sequence (DNA): TGCGCCAGCAGCAGGGGACAGAACACCGGGGAGCTGTTTTTT. As protein: CASSRGQNTGELFF. This rearrangement joins TRBV5-1 to TRBJ2-2, with D possibly matching TRBD1 (6 bases). From germline, CDR1 is SGHRS and CDR2 YFSETQ. The ends were cut back, 4 bases at V and 1 base at J, with 8 bases in the middle. This CDR3 spans 14 amino acids.

V is TRBV27 and J is TRBJ1-5, with a weak D call TRBD1 (5 bases). This CDR3 spans 12 amino acids. V shed 6 bases and J shed 7 bases, with 10 bases lying between them. Per the germline V gene, CDR1 is MNHEY and CDR2 is SMNVEV (reference sequence). The CDR3 sequence: CASRAGDQPQHF. The CDR3 nucleotides are TGTGCCAGCAGGGCGGGGGACCAGCCCCAGCATTTT.

The rearrangement joins TRBV6-5 to TRBJ2-4; D ambiguous. This CDR3 spans 13 amino acids. Trimming stripped 8 bases from V and 0 bases from J, with 8 bases between. CDR1 is MNHEY and CDR2 is SVGAGI in the germline V gene. The CDR3 region has the DNA TGTGCCAGCTTTAATATAGCCAAAAACATTCAGTACTTC. Encoded protein: CASFNIAKNIQYF.

V is TRBV4-1 and J is TRBJ1-2; D is uncertain. The length of the CDR3 is 16 residues. V lost 4 bases and J lost 3, with 18 bases in between. The germline V gene encodes CDR1 MGHRA and CDR2 YSYEKL. CDR3 in amino acids: CASSPTVAGLYYGYTF. The CDR3 coding sequence is TGCGCCAGCAGCCCTACCGTCGCGGGATTATACTATGGCTACACCTTC.

The chain uses TRBV18 and TRBJ1-1; D is unclear. Trimming pared 5 bases from V and 3 bases from J, leaving 10 bases between. Germline values: CDR1 KGHSH, CDR2 LQKENI. CDR3 length equals 13 residues. CDR3 bases: TGTGCCAGCTCATCAACGGAGGACACTGAAGCTTTCTTT. It is translated as CASSSTEDTEAFF.

This chain links TRBV19 with TRBJ2-1, with 9 positions matching TRBD2. Germline-derived CDR1 and CDR2 are LNHDA and SQIVND (reference sequence). Losses at the gene ends were 1 base for V and 3 bases for J; bases not matched to a gene: 7. The CDR3 covers 17 residues. The CDR3 DNA sequence: TGTGCCAGTAGTATAGGAGCGGGGGGCCTTGTCTACAATGAGCAGTTCTTC. Translation gives CASSIGAGGLVYNEQFF. Full variable domain (remainder filled in from reference TRBV19 and TRBJ2-1): DGGITQSPKYLFRKEGQNVTLSCEQNLNHDAMYWYRQDPGQGLRLIYYSQIVNDFQKGDIAEGYSVSREKKESFPLTVTSAQKNPTAFYLCASSIGAGGLVYNEQFFGPGTRLTVL.

V usage is TRBV7-9 and J usage is TRBJ2-7, with D perhaps matching TRBD2 (6 bases). The CDR3 is 14 amino acids. Germline-derived CDR1 and CDR2 are SEHNR and FQNEAQ (reference sequence). V was clipped by 5 bases and J by 3 bases, with 14 bases between them. The CDR3 loop is CASSASVTRYEQYF. The CDR3 nucleotides read TGTGCCAGCAGCGCTAGCGTAACCCGCTACGAGCAGTACTTC.

The chain uses TRBV29-1 and TRBJ1-2; maybe TRBD1 (5 bases). This CDR3 is 11 amino acids long. Between the trimmed V and J ends, which lost 7 bases and 4 bases, there was a span of 10 bases. The germline V gene has CDR1 SQVTM and CDR2 ANQGSEA. The CDR3 loop is CSATGFYGYTF. CDR3 DNA: TGCAGCGCCACAGGCTTCTATGGCTACACCTTC.

This chain links TRBV4-3 with TRBJ1-6; no reliable D call. The V end was cut by 4 bases, the J end by 6 bases, with 7 bases between. In germline, CDR1 is LGHNA, CDR2 YSLEER. This CDR3 contains 13 residues. CDR3 in amino acids: CASSPQANSPLHF. The CDR3, as DNA: TGCGCCAGCAGCCCTCAGGCTAATTCACCCCTCCACTTT.

This chain joins TRBV27 and TRBJ1-5; 7 positions agree with TRBD1. The junction had 9 bases not matched to a gene; V was cut back by 4 bases and J by 6 bases. Per the germline V gene, CDR1 is MNHEY and CDR2 is SMNVEV (reference sequence). This CDR3 region has 15 residues. The CDR3 is CASSSYRGAGQPQHF. In nucleotides, the CDR3 is TGTGCCAGCAGTTCATACAGGGGAGCGGGTCAGCCCCAGCATTTT.

This sequence joins TRBV9 and TRBJ2-3; TRBD2 aligns across 8 bases. The CDR3 consists of 14 residues. Germline values: CDR1 SGDLS, CDR2 YYNGEE. After removal of 0 bases from V and 6 bases from J, the junction contained 3 bases not matched to a gene. CDR3 DNA sequence: TGTGCCAGCAGCGTAGACGGGGGGGCGGATACGCAGTATTTT. It yields the protein CASSVDGGADTQYF.

For the CDR3, the DNA is TGTGCCAGCAGCCGTCGTAGGGAGCCTAACACCGGGGAGCTGTTTTTT. It specifies CASSRRREPNTGELFF. The gene calls are TRBV7-2 and TRBJ2-2; a possible D gene is TRBD2 (5 bases). This CDR3 spans 16 amino acids. Per germline, CDR1 SGHTA and CDR2 FQGNSA. V lost 5 bases and J lost 2, with 15 bases in between. Looking up the rest from reference TRBV7-2 and TRBJ2-2 gives the full variable domain: GAGVSQSPSNKVTEKGKDVELRCDPISGHTALYWYRQSLGQGLEFLIYFQGNSAPDKSGLPSDRFSAERTGGSVSTLTIQRTQQEDSAVYLCASSRRREPNTGELFFGEGSRLTVL.

This clone was observed a handful of times. The sample has other DNA sequences that encode this CDR3 too. The rearrangement uses TRBV6-5 and TRBJ1-5; 7 positions match TRBD1. The CDR3 loop spans 13 amino acids. J lost 4 bases, V lost 4 bases, and 1 base had no gene match. The germline CDR1 and CDR2 sequences are MNHEY and SVGAGI. The CDR3: CASSSGGNQPQHF. Here the CDR3 DNA reads TGTGCCAGCAGTTCAGGGGGGAATCAGCCCCAGCATTTT.

This clone was counted only a few times. The same CDR3 can be traced to other DNA sequences in this sample. The chain uses TRBV27 and TRBJ2-3; D remains ambiguous. Germline CDR1 MNHEY, CDR2 SMNVEV (reference sequence). The CDR3 is 12 residues long. The V end lost 5 bases, the J end lost 3 bases, and 6 bases lay between the germline ends. The CDR3 DNA sequence: TGTGCCAGCAGTCCAACTACAGATACGCAGTATTTT. It is translated as CASSPTTDTQYF.

V gene TRBV30 combines with J gene TRBJ1-1, with 8 bases that match TRBD1. The germline gives CDR1 GTSNPN, CDR2 SVGIG (reference sequence). Unmatched junction bases numbered 12, after V lost 5 bases and J lost 4 bases. CDR3 size: 15 residues. CDR3 amino acids: CAWGVAGGRGTEAFF. As DNA, the CDR3 is TGTGCCTGGGGGGTGGCAGGGGGCAGGGGCACTGAAGCTTTCTTT.

The rearrangement joins TRBV6-4 to TRBJ1-1, with 7 nucleotides matching TRBD1. The CDR3 covers 13 residues. The ends lost 5 bases at V and 9 bases at J; junction bases unmatched: 9. CDR1 is MRHNA, CDR2 SNTAGT, per germline. The CDR3 bases are TGTGCCAGCAGTACCCGACAGGGCGGACAAGCTTTCTTT. The encoded protein is CASSTRQGGQAFF.

This clone was picked up a small number of times. J is TRBJ2-7 and V is TRBV29-1; 8 nucleotides align to TRBD2. CDR1 and CDR2 from the germline V gene are SQVTM and ANQGSEA. The CDR3 has 13 residues. V trimming: 7 bases; J trimming: 3 bases; junction bases outside the gene matches: 8. The CDR3 loop is CSAFGRGGYEQYF. In DNA, the CDR3 is TGCAGCGCCTTCGGGAGGGGGGGCTACGAGCAGTACTTC.

The rearrangement uses TRBV7-3 and TRBJ2-2; weak D call: TRBD1 (6 bases). V lost 2 bases to trimming and J lost 0 bases, with 7 bases between them. The germline V gene has CDR1 SGHTA and CDR2 FQGTGA. CDR3 size: 15 residues. CDR3 in amino acids: CASSLGTSNTGELFF. CDR3 nucleotide sequence: TGTGCCAGCAGCTTAGGGACATCGAACACCGGGGAGCTGTTTTTT.

V gene TRBV18 combines with J gene TRBJ1-1; D uncertain. V shed 3 bases and J shed 1 base, with 9 bases lying between them. The CDR3 length is 14 residues. CDR1 and CDR2 from the germline V gene are KGHSH and LQKENI. The CDR3 is CASSPLTGNTEAFF. The CDR3 bases are TGTGCCAGCTCACCGCTTACTGGGAACACTGAAGCTTTCTTT.

The chain uses TRBV15 and TRBJ2-2, with 10 bases aligning to TRBD1. Germline V CDR1 and CDR2: LNHNV, YYDKDF (reference sequence). The V gene end was trimmed by 6 bases and the J gene end by 7 bases; junction bases not matched to a gene: 14. The CDR3 has 17 residues. The CDR3 DNA reads TGTGCCACCAGACCCCGGACCGGGACAGGGGATAGCGGGGAGCTGTTTTTT. This codes for CATRPRTGTGDSGELFF.